The 3 T cell receptor beta chains in this list originate from one sample, sequenced in a study of blood T cell repertoires in COVID-19. Assay: immunoSEQ multiplex PCR; the TCRdb copy retains only in-frame clones and omits some. This table has more than 200,000 clones, more than 70% appearing once. The specimen sequenced was peripheral blood. The receptors originated from a man aged 40-50 years with active or convalescent COVID-19.

The chain recombines TRBV5-6 with TRBJ2-7, with D tentatively TRBD2 (6 bases). The length of the CDR3 is 14 residues. Germline loops: CDR1 SGHDT, CDR2 YYEEEE. Deletions cut 3 bases from V and 5 bases from J, with 15 bases between. The CDR3: CASSYGGLSDEQYF. CDR3 DNA: TGTGCCAGCAGCTATGGAGGGCTCAGTGACGAGCAGTACTTC.

The chain is built from TRBV18 and TRBJ1-5; D uncertain. CDR3 length equals 16 residues. Germline-derived CDR1 and CDR2 are KGHSH and LQKENI. Trimming left V 0 bases short and J 5 bases short, with 14 bases between. CDR3 sequence reads: CASSPPSAGGDQPQHF. The CDR3 region has the DNA TGTGCCAGCTCACCACCTTCCGCGGGCGGAGATCAGCCCCAGCATTTT.

This clone was detected only a few times. The V call is TRBV21-1, the J call TRBJ2-2; whether TRBD1, the table's D call, matches the DNA was not checked. TRBV21-1 is an annotated pseudogene. This CDR3 has 18 residues. In DNA, the CDR3 is TGTGCCAGCAGCAAAGTTGGCAGGGGGCGCCTCAAGGCCGGGGAGCTGTTTTTT. This sequence encodes CASSKVGRGRLKAGELFF.